The 32 T cell receptor beta chains in this list originate from one sample, sequenced in a study of beta chain features in type 1 diabetes. cDNA synthesis used the whole RNA isolate, giving expressed TCRB sequences. Produced via immunoSEQ multiplex PCR; TCRdb's table is partial and in-frame only. The table lists under 950,000 clones, roughly a sixth of them singletons. The material sequenced was naive CD4+ T cells from blood. Receptor source: a woman younger than 30 in good health.

The chain employs TRBV28 and TRBJ2-3; 8 nucleotides align to TRBD1. The CDR3 covers 16 residues. Trimming cost V 1 base and J 1 base; bases outside gene matches: 4. The V gene's germline CDR1 is MDHEN and CDR2 SYDVKM. DNA of the CDR3: TGTGCCAGCAGTTTATCCCAGGGGGCCGGCACAGATACGCAGTATTTT. Amino acid sequence: CASSLSQGAGTDTQYF. Variable domain in full (rest from reference TRBV28 and TRBJ2-3): DVKVTQSSRYLVKRTGEKVFLECVQDMDHENMFWYRQDPGLGLRLIYFSYDVKMKEKGDIPEGYSVSREKKERFSLILESASTNQTSMYLCASSLSQGAGTDTQYFGPGTRLTVL.

This clone has just a few counts. V usage is TRBV11-2 and J usage is TRBJ2-3; D is undetermined. This CDR3 region has 15 residues. Germline-derived CDR1 and CDR2 are SGHAT and FQNNGV. Trimming cost V 5 bases and J 0 bases, with 12 bases left between them. DNA of the CDR3: TGTGCCAGCAGCAGAAAAAATCCTAGCACAGATACGCAGTATTTT. Protein: CASSRKNPSTDTQYF.

This chain uses TRBV19 with TRBJ1-5; D uncertain. CDR3 length: 14 residues. Deletions cut 3 bases from V and 5 bases from J, with 11 bases between. Germline CDR1 reads LNHDA; CDR2 reads SQIVND (reference sequence). CDR3 loop: CASSITPSHQPQHF. The DNA for the CDR3 is TGTGCCAGTAGTATTACTCCGTCCCATCAGCCCCAGCATTTT.

The rearrangement links TRBV7-8 to TRBJ1-3, with unresolved D. The ends were cut back, 2 bases at V and 0 bases at J, with 8 bases in the middle. CDR3 size: 15 residues. CDR1 and CDR2 (germline): SGHVS, FQNEAQ. The CDR3 DNA is TGTGCCAGCAGCTTACTGGTCTACTCTGGAAACACCATATATTTT. Translated, it gives CASSLLVYSGNTIYF.

The chain links TRBV7-8 to TRBJ2-7, with 8 bases fitting TRBD2. V dropped 5 bases and J dropped 3; count of bases not matched to a gene: 9. The germline CDR1 and CDR2 sequences are SGHVS and FQNEAQ. The CDR3 sequence is 15 residues long. CDR3 nucleotides: TGTGCCAGCAGCCCCACTAGCGGAACCCGCTACGAGCAGTACTTC. Amino acids: CASSPTSGTRYEQYF.

V gene TRBV7-3 combines with J gene TRBJ2-5, with 8 bases fitting TRBD2. The germline gives CDR1 SGHTA, CDR2 FQGTGA. The CDR3 length is 15 residues. The J segment lost 4 bases and the V segment lost 0 bases, leaving 4 bases of the junction unmatched. CDR3 nucleotides: TGTGCCAGCAGCTTAACTAGCGGGACCCCAGAGACCCAGTACTTC. Translating gives CASSLTSGTPETQYF.

V is TRBV6-6 and J is TRBJ2-7, with 8 positions matching TRBD1. CDR1 is MNHNY and CDR2 is SVGAGI in the germline V gene (reference sequence). Trimming cost V 2 bases and J 5 bases; bases outside gene matches: 5. The CDR3 is 14 amino acids. The DNA of the CDR3 is TGTGCCAGCAGTTACCAACGGACAGGGAACGAGCAGTACTTC. The encoded protein is CASSYQRTGNEQYF.

The genes are TRBV6-4 and TRBJ2-5; 10 positions match TRBD2. Germline CDR1 and CDR2: MRHNA and SNTAGT. There are 14 residues in the CDR3. Unmatched junction bases numbered 4, after V lost 7 bases and J lost 2 bases. CDR3 residues: CASILTSGQETQYF. The DNA of the CDR3 is TGTGCCAGCATTTTGACTAGCGGGCAAGAGACCCAGTACTTC.

This clone was found a few times. The rearrangement uses TRBV7-9 and TRBJ1-1, with 8 bases identical to TRBD1. V lost 2 bases and J lost 0; bases outside the gene matches: 11. Germline V gene lookup returns CDR1 SEHNR and CDR2 FQNEAQ (reference sequence). The CDR3 consists of 18 residues. CDR3 coding DNA: TGTGCCAGCAGCTTACCTATTACCAGGGGGCGATTGAACACTGAAGCTTTCTTT. It specifies CASSLPITRGRLNTEAFF.

This chain joins TRBV5-4 and TRBJ1-2; possibly TRBD1 for D (6 bases). Germline CDR1 SGHNT, CDR2 YYREEE (reference sequence). CDR3 length equals 14 residues. V lost 4 bases, J lost 4 bases, and 14 bases lay in between. CDR3 bases: TGTGCCAGCAGCCAAGCCACAGGGTTCTATGGCTACACCTTC. It yields the protein CASSQATGFYGYTF.

This chain connects TRBV4-1 to TRBJ2-3; 9 bases match TRBD2. In germline, CDR1 is MGHRA, CDR2 YSYEKL. The CDR3 is 17 residues long. V shed 1 base and J 3 bases; nucleotides not matched to a gene: 8. CDR3 sequence (DNA): TGCGCCAGCAGCCAAGGGGTAGCGGGAGTGTTGACAGATACGCAGTATTTT. This codes for CASSQGVAGVLTDTQYF.

This clone appeared a few times. CDR3 region: CASSLVTGGPTSTDTQYF. The DNA of the CDR3 is TGTGCCAGCAGTTTAGTGACGGGAGGGCCCACCAGCACAGATACGCAGTATTTT. The genes are TRBV27 and TRBJ2-3; 8 bases are shared with TRBD2. V was clipped by 2 bases and J by 0 bases; unmatched bases: 10. CDR1 and CDR2 from the germline V gene are MNHEY and SMNVEV (reference sequence). The CDR3 is 18 amino acids.

The genes are TRBV20-1 and TRBJ2-5; D unresolved. There are 10 residues in the CDR3. In germline, CDR1 is DFQATT, CDR2 SNEGSKA (reference sequence). The CDR3 here is CRQRWETQYF. In DNA form, the CDR3 reads TGCAGGCAAAGGTGGGAGACCCAGTACTTC.

This clone was seen only a few times. V gene TRBV18 combines with J gene TRBJ2-5; 7 bases align to TRBD2. Germline-derived CDR1 and CDR2 are KGHSH and LQKENI. The CDR3 covers 13 residues. The junction had 8 bases not matched to a gene; V was cut back by 6 bases and J by 7 bases. The CDR3 region has the DNA TGTGCCAGCTCTCCTCAAGCGGGACCGACCCAGTACTTC. Translated, it gives CASSPQAGPTQYF. Supplemented by reference TRBV18 and TRBJ2-5, the full variable domain reads NAGVMQNPRHLVRRRGQEARLRCSPMKGHSHVYWYRQLPEEGLKFMVYLQKENIIDESGMPKERFSAEFPKEGPSILRIQQVVRGDSAAYFCASSPQAGPTQYFGPGTRLLVL.

This clone was observed a few times. This chain joins TRBV28 and TRBJ2-3; TRBD1 is a possible D gene (6 bases). CDR3 length: 13 residues. Germline-derived CDR1 and CDR2 are MDHEN and SYDVKM. Trimming removed 7 bases at V and 8 bases at J, with 16 bases between. The CDR3 bases are TGTGCCAGCAACTCGGGGCCCAGGGGTACGCAGTATTTT. Amino acid sequence: CASNSGPRGTQYF.

J is TRBJ2-1 and V is TRBV10-2, with 10 bases matching TRBD2. CDR3 length: 13 residues. V dropped 7 bases and J dropped 9; count of bases not matched to a gene: 6. The germline gives CDR1 WSHSY, CDR2 SAAADI. CDR3 residues: CASISSGRTEQFF. The CDR3 coding sequence is TGCGCCAGCATCTCTAGCGGGAGAACTGAGCAGTTCTTC.

This clone was seen a handful of times. This rearrangement joins TRBV28 to TRBJ2-5; 8 bases align to TRBD2. The CDR3 contains 15 residues. Losses at the gene ends were 6 bases for V and 3 bases for J; bases not matched to a gene: 9. Per germline, CDR1 MDHEN and CDR2 SYDVKM. This CDR3 reads CASSKAGVRKETQYF. The CDR3 region has the DNA TGTGCCAGCAGCAAAGCGGGAGTAAGAAAAGAGACCCAGTACTTC.

The chain recombines TRBV5-4 with TRBJ1-1; 8 nucleotides match TRBD1. The germline V gene encodes CDR1 SGHNT and CDR2 YYREEE (reference sequence). The CDR3 is 16 amino acids. Trimming cost V 3 bases and J 1 base; bases outside gene matches: 8. CDR3 sequence: CASSSSADRGNTEAFF. The CDR3 DNA reads as TGTGCCAGCAGCTCGTCGGCTGACAGGGGGAACACTGAAGCTTTCTTT.

This clone was seen only a few times. The CDR3, as DNA: TGTGCCACCGGGAGGGCCTACCAAGAGACCCAGTACTTC. Its protein is CATGRAYQETQYF. V and J are TRBV15 and TRBJ2-5; 7 bases match TRBD2. Germline CDR1 reads LNHNV; CDR2 reads YYDKDF (reference sequence). V shed 8 bases and J 0 bases; nucleotides not matched to a gene: 3. This CDR3 has 13 amino acids.

This clone was counted a few times. The V call is TRBV19, the J call TRBJ2-2, with D possibly matching TRBD2 (5 bases). The CDR3 totals 13 residues. Germline V gene data show CDR1 as LNHDA and CDR2 as SQIVND (reference sequence). V gave up 6 bases and J gave up 7 bases, with 12 bases separating them. CDR3 loop: CASRDSPVGELFF. In DNA, the CDR3 is TGTGCCAGTAGGGACTCCCCGGTCGGGGAGCTGTTTTTT.

J is TRBJ2-3 and V is TRBV14; D is possibly TRBD1 or TRBD2 (5 bases each). The length of the CDR3 is 17 residues. Germline CDR1 is SGHDN and CDR2 is FVKESK. With 4 bases removed from V and 4 bases from J, the gap between germline ends came to 21 bases. CDR3 sequence (DNA): TGTGCCAGCAGCCCGAAGGTGAGGGGAGATCCTGCAGATACGCAGTATTTT. Translating it yields CASSPKVRGDPADTQYF.

V gene TRBV5-1 combines with J gene TRBJ2-5, with a tentative D call TRBD2 (5 bases). In germline, CDR1 is SGHRS, CDR2 YFSETQ. Trimming took off 3 bases at V and 0 bases at J, with 21 bases between the two ends. The CDR3 consists of 18 residues. The CDR3 DNA reads as TGCGCCAGCAGCTCAGGATTATTAGCGATTACCTACCAAGAGACCCAGTACTTC. The encoded protein is CASSSGLLAITYQETQYF.

This clone was seen many times. This chain uses TRBV13 with TRBJ2-7; D gene unclear. Trimming removed 3 bases from V and 1 base from J, with 4 bases in between. CDR3 size: 12 residues. Germline CDR1 and CDR2: PRHDT and FYEKMQ (reference sequence). The CDR3 region has the DNA TGTGCCAGCAGCTTGTGGTCCTACGAGCAGTACTTC. This encodes CASSLWSYEQYF.

The chain is built from TRBV19 and TRBJ2-3; 9 nucleotides align to TRBD1. V gave up 3 bases and J gave up 4 bases; unmatched junction bases: 8. Germline V lookup: CDR1 LNHDA, CDR2 SQIVND (reference sequence). The CDR3 length is 16 residues. The DNA of the CDR3 is TGTGCCAGTAGTATCCGGACAGGGGATTTCCCAGATACGCAGTATTTT. It translates to CASSIRTGDFPDTQYF.

This CDR3 reads CASSLVGQGPYGYTF. The CDR3 DNA sequence: TGTGCCAGCAGTCTAGTAGGACAGGGACCCTATGGCTACACCTTC. V gene TRBV27 combines with J gene TRBJ1-2; 8 nucleotides agree with TRBD1. V lost 5 bases, J lost 4 bases, and 9 bases stayed unmatched. The CDR3 is made up of 15 amino acids. Germline V lookup: CDR1 MNHEY, CDR2 SMNVEV (reference sequence).

This chain links TRBV7-2 with TRBJ2-5; TRBD1 matches 7 bases. CDR3 length equals 14 residues. Losses at the gene ends were 4 bases for V and 5 bases for J; bases not matched to a gene: 7. The germline V gene encodes CDR1 SGHTA and CDR2 FQGNSA. In nucleotides, the CDR3 is TGTGCCAGCAGCTCGAGACAGGGTTGGGAGACCCAGTACTTC. Translated, it gives CASSSRQGWETQYF.

This clone was detected only a few times. This chain uses TRBV5-5 with TRBJ2-3; D is possibly TRBD2 (6 bases). The CDR3 covers 14 residues. Trimming shortened V by 4 bases and J by 1 base, and 10 bases separated the two germline ends. Germline loops: CDR1 SGHKS, CDR2 YYEKEE (reference sequence). The CDR3 DNA follows: TGTGCCAGCAGCCCGGCTAGCGGCACAGATACGCAGTATTTT. Translation: CASSPASGTDTQYF.

This chain uses TRBV7-3 with TRBJ1-2, with unresolved D. Deletions cut 2 bases from V and 5 bases from J, with 9 bases between. This CDR3 comprises 13 residues. Germline V gene data show CDR1 as SGHTA and CDR2 as FQGTGA. CDR3 DNA sequence: TGTGCCAGCAGCTTAGGTACAGAGTATGGCTACACCTTC. It translates to CASSLGTEYGYTF.

The CDR3 reads CASTVRVGTQYF. CDR3 in DNA: TGTGCCAGCACCGTCCGGGTGGGGACCCAGTACTTC. This chain connects TRBV7-8 to TRBJ2-5; D is unresolved. Per germline, CDR1 SGHVS and CDR2 FQNEAQ. The ends were cut back, 7 bases at V and 7 bases at J, with 13 bases in the middle. There are 12 residues in the CDR3.

The chain is built from TRBV19 and TRBJ2-4, with D tentatively TRBD1 (5 bases). The V end lost 3 bases, the J end lost 1 base, and 7 bases lay between the germline ends. The germline V gene has CDR1 LNHDA and CDR2 SQIVND (reference sequence). This CDR3 region has 14 residues. The CDR3 protein is CASSMGQAKNIQYF. The CDR3 DNA sequence: TGTGCCAGTAGTATGGGGCAGGCCAAAAACATTCAGTACTTC.

This clone was observed a few times. V gene TRBV7-9 combines with J gene TRBJ2-7; 9 bases align to TRBD2. This CDR3 has 14 residues. The trim removed 2 bases at V and 7 bases at J, leaving 6 bases unmatched. The germline V gene has CDR1 SEHNR and CDR2 FQNEAQ (reference sequence). Here the CDR3 DNA reads TGTGCCAGCAGCTTATCTGCGGGAGGGGGGGAGCAGTACTTC. It codes for CASSLSAGGGEQYF. The entire variable domain, with the rest obtained from reference TRBV7-9 and TRBJ2-7, is as follows: DTGVSQNPRHKITKRGQNVTFRCDPISEHNRLYWYRQTLGQGPEFLTYFQNEAQLEKSRLLSDRFSAERPKGSFSTLEIQRTEQGDSAMYLCASSLSAGGGEQYFGPGTRLTVT.

In its sample, this clone was seen a few times. This chain's CDR3 is CASTTGTAYGYTF. CDR3 DNA: TGTGCCAGCACGACCGGGACAGCCTATGGCTACACCTTC. The genes are TRBV2 and TRBJ1-2; 7 nucleotides line up with TRBD1. In germline, CDR1 is SNHLY, CDR2 FYNNEI. The V gene end was trimmed by 7 bases and the J gene end by 4 bases; junction bases not matched to a gene: 6. The CDR3 runs to 13 residues.